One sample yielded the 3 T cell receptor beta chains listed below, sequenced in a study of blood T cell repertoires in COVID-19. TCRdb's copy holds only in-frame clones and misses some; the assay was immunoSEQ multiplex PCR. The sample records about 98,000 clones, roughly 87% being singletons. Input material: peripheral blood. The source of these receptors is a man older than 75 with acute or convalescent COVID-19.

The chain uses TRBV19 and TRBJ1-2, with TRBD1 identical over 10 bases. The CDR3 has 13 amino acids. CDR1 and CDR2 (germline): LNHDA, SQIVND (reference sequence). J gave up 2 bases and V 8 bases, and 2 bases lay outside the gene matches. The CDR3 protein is CASGDRGNYGYTF. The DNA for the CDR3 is TGTGCCAGTGGGGACAGGGGAAACTATGGCTACACCTTC.

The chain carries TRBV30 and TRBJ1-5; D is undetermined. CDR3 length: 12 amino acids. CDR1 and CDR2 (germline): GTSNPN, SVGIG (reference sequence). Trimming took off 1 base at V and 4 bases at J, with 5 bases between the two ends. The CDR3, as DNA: TGTGCCTGGAGTGGGCCTAATCAGCCCCAGCATTTT. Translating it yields CAWSGPNQPQHF.

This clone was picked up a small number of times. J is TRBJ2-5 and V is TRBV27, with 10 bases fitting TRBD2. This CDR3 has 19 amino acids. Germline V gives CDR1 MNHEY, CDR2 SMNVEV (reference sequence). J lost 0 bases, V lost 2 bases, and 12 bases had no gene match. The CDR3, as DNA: TGTGCCAGCAGTTTAAGGCGGCTAGCGGGGGCCCTGTACCAAGAGACCCAGTACTTC. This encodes CASSLRRLAGALYQETQYF.